This T cell receptor beta chain appears in the sequencing data of a study of shared clonotypes between healthy human individuals. From germline, CDR1 is MNHEY and CDR2 SMNVEV (reference sequence). The CDR3 contains 18 residues. Trimming at V came to 6 bases and at J to 1 base, leaving 8 bases not matched to a gene. At deep level, the assay was performed. Generated by immunoSEQ multiplex PCR, the TCRdb table keeps only in-frame clones and is missing some. In the table there are roughly 2 million clones, 95% of which are singletons. Points from the study as a whole: The four-donor shared clonotypes exceeded non-shared clonotypes in generation probability, with non-shared ones scoring lower. Read depth was anticipated to influence clonotype sharing among donors.

Points on this clone: Its target is not known.

The CD4+ fraction was divided into a CD45RA+ naive subset and a CD45RA-negative memory subset. The sequence was obtained from a man in his late teens or twenties in good health. The J gene is TRBJ2-1, the V gene TRBV27, with 14 bases identical to TRBD2. The sequenced sample was naive CD4+ T cells sorted from blood. Subset defined: CD45RA+ positively selected. The chain's CDR3 is CASRMGTSGSASYNEQFF. Here the CDR3 DNA reads TGTGCCAGCAGAATGGGGACTAGCGGGAGCGCATCCTACAATGAGCAGTTCTTC.